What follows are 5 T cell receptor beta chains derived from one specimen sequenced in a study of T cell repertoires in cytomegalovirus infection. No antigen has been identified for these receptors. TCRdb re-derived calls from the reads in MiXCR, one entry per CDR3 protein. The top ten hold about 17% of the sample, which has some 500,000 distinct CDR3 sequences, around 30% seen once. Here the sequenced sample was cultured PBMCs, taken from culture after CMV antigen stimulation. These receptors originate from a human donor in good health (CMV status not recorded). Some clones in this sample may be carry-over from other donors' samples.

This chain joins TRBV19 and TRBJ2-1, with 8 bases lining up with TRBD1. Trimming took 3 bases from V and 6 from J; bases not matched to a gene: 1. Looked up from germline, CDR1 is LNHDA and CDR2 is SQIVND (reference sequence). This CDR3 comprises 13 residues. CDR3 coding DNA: TGTGCCAGTAGTATCGGACAGGGCAATGAGCAGTTCTTC. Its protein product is CASSIGQGNEQFF.

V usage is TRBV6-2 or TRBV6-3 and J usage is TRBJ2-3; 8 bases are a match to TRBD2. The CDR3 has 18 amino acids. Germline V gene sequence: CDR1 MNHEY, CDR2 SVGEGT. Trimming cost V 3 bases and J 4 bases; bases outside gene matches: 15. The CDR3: CASSYTTSGLARADTQYF. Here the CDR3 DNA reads TGTGCCAGCAGTTATACAACGAGCGGACTAGCCAGGGCAGATACGCAGTATTTT.

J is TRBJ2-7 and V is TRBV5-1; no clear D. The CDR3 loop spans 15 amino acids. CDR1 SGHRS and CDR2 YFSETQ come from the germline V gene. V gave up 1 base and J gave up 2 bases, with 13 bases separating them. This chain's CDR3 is CASSLWKDGTYEQYF. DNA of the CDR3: TGCGCCAGCAGCTTGTGGAAGGATGGGACCTACGAGCAGTACTTC.

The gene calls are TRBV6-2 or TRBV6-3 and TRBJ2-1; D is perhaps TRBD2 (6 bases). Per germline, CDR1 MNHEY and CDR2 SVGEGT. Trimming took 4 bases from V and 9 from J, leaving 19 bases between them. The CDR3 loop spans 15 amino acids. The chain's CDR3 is CASSSAGTRRAEQFF. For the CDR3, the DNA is TGTGCCAGCAGTTCCGCCGGGACCCGGAGGGCTGAGCAGTTCTTC.

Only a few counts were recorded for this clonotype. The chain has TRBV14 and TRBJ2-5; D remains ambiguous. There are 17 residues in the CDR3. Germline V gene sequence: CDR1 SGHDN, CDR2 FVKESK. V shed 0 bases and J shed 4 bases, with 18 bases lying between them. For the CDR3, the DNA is TGTGCCAGCAGCCAAGATCGTGGCCAGTTCGGTCTAGAGACCCAGTACTTC. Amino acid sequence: CASSQDRGQFGLETQYF.